These 9 T cell receptor beta chains originate from one sample sequenced in a study of blood T cells in healthy people across ages. A J-beta primer mix and a sample-barcoded 5' primer were used in a second PCR of roughly 7 to 12 cycles. TCRdb re-analysed the 5' RACE reads in MiXCR, keeping a single row per CDR3 protein. The sample lists roughly 1.6 million distinct CDR3 sequences; about 32% were seen once. The sample comprised blood. Every receptor here comes from a woman in her twenties or thirties in good health.

J is TRBJ2-5 and V is TRBV9; 8 bases align to TRBD1. This CDR3 spans 15 amino acids. The trim removed 0 bases at V and 5 bases at J, leaving 6 bases unmatched. CDR1 SGDLS and CDR2 YYNGEE come from the germline V gene. The CDR3 loop reads CASSVGDRSGETQYF. DNA for the CDR3: TGTGCCAGCAGCGTAGGGGACAGGTCGGGGGAGACCCAGTACTTC.

The V gene is TRBV4-2, the J gene TRBJ2-4; D unresolved. The CDR3 has 16 residues. V was pared by 1 base and J by 5 bases, with 15 bases between. Looked up from germline, CDR1 is LGHNA and CDR2 is YNFKEQ. CDR3 bases: TGTGCCAGCAGCCAAGTGGACGCACGTGGGGAAAACATTCAGTACTTC. As protein: CASSQVDARGENIQYF.

Only one count was recorded for this clonotype. The V gene is TRBV12-3 or TRBV12-4, the J gene TRBJ2-1; 13 bases line up with TRBD2. The CDR3 contains 20 residues. V trimming: 5 bases; J trimming: 7 bases; junction bases outside the gene matches: 20. The CDR3 DNA is TGTGCCAGCAGTACAAGGAGCGGGACTAGCGGGACCCCGACGGGGAATGAGCAGTTCTTC. Translation: CASSTRSGTSGTPTGNEQFF.

Concerning this clonotype itself: This may be a read error, as it is one base from a much larger clone. The rearrangement uses TRBV28 and TRBJ2-5, with D possibly matching TRBD2 (5 bases). V lost 2 bases and J lost 4, with 8 bases in between. Germline V CDR1 and CDR2: MDHEN, SYDVKM. The CDR3 has 13 residues. CDR3 residues: CASSLKAGETQYF. CDR3 DNA: TGTGCCAGCAGTTTAAAGGCGGGAGAGACCCAGTACTTC.

The CDR3 loop is CASGVGESTDTQYF. DNA for the CDR3: TGTGCCAGCGGCGTGGGGGAGAGCACAGATACGCAGTATTTT. The rearrangement links TRBV27 to TRBJ2-3; either TRBD1 or TRBD2 may fit D (5 bases each). The germline V and J ends were trimmed by 8 bases and 0 bases, with 12 bases remaining between them. The CDR3 is 14 residues long. Germline V gene lookup returns CDR1 MNHEY and CDR2 SMNVEV (reference sequence).

This chain links TRBV20-1 with TRBJ1-2, with D maybe TRBD1 (5 bases). CDR3 size: 12 residues. Germline assignment: CDR1 DFQATT and CDR2 SNEGSKA (reference sequence). V gave up 3 bases and J gave up 4 bases, with 9 bases separating them. The CDR3 sequence: CSARQGIYGYTF. CDR3 DNA: TGCAGTGCTAGGCAGGGTATCTATGGCTACACCTTC.

Remarks on this clonotype: Sequence at one end of the junction differs from germline and may be a read error. V gene TRBV4-1 combines with J gene TRBJ1-5; D uncertain. The CDR3 has 13 amino acids. CDR1 is MGHRA, CDR2 YSYEKL, per germline. For the CDR3, the DNA is TGCGCCTGCAGCCAAGAAACCAATCAGCCCCAGCATTTT. Its translation: CACSQETNQPQHF.

This clonotype has only one observation. V usage is TRBV6-2 or TRBV6-3 and J usage is TRBJ1-5, with D perhaps TRBD1 (6 bases). In germline, CDR1 is MNHEY, CDR2 SVGEGT. V lost 6 bases to trimming and J lost 1 base, with 13 bases between them. The CDR3 covers 15 residues. CDR3 sequence reads: CASSAGGRSNQPQHF. Written as DNA, the CDR3 is TGTGCCAGCAGCGCCGGGGGGCGCAGCAATCAGCCCCAGCATTTT.

Worth noting for this clonotype: One end of the junction varies from germline; a read error may be responsible. The genes are TRBV28 and TRBJ2-3; D remains ambiguous. Germline CDR1 is MDHEN and CDR2 is SYDVKM. The CDR3 consists of 14 residues. The CDR3 loop is CVSILAASTDTQYF. As DNA, the CDR3 is TGTGTCAGCATTTTGGCGGCTAGCACAGATACGCAGTATTTT. Complete variable domain (other parts from reference TRBV28 and TRBJ2-3): DVKVTQSSRYLVKRTGEKVFLECVQDMDHENMFWYRQDPGLGLRLIYFSYDVKMKEKGDIPEGYSVSREKKERFSLILESASTNQTSMYLCVSILAASTDTQYFGPGTRLTVL.